These 5 T cell receptor beta chains were sequenced from one sample in a study of identical twins. One entry per CDR3 protein results from TCRdb running MiXCR on the 5' RACE reads. The table shows 1.5 million to 2 million distinct CDR3 sequences, with about 32% occurring only once. The sample comprised cord blood. The receptors come from a newborn girl in good health.

J is TRBJ2-5 and V is TRBV4-1; D not resolved. The CDR3 has 12 amino acids. CDR1 and CDR2 from the germline V gene are MGHRA and YSYEKL. V shed 1 base and J shed 7 bases, with 7 bases lying between them. CDR3 in amino acids: CASSQVGTTQYF. In nucleotides, the CDR3 is TGCGCCAGCAGCCAAGTTGGAACGACCCAGTACTTC.

This clonotype has just a few counts. The V call is TRBV29-1, the J call TRBJ2-3; D gene uncertain. Per germline, CDR1 SQVTM and CDR2 ANQGSEA. This CDR3 comprises 13 residues. V dropped 5 bases and J dropped 4 bases, with 13 bases sitting between them. CDR3 residues: CSVKRSRPDTQYF. The CDR3 DNA reads TGCAGCGTTAAACGGAGCCGCCCAGATACGCAGTATTTT.

This chain joins TRBV11-1 and TRBJ2-5; unclear D gene. V shed 2 bases and J shed 11 bases, with 12 bases lying between them. The CDR3 runs 12 residues. Germline V gene data show CDR1 as SGHAT and CDR2 as FQDESV (reference sequence). The CDR3 coding sequence is TGTGCCAGCAGCTTAACCCGTTTTCCGCAGTACTTC. Translating gives CASSLTRFPQYF.

This clonotype turned up a few times. The CDR3 is CASSLRGQGGRYTF. CDR3 DNA sequence: TGCGCCAGCAGCTTAAGGGGACAGGGAGGGCGCTACACCTTC. The rearrangement links TRBV5-1 to TRBJ1-2; TRBD1 agrees at 9 bases. The CDR3 has 14 amino acids. CDR1 SGHRS and CDR2 YFSETQ come from the germline V gene. V was pared by 2 bases and J by 9 bases, with 8 bases of the junction left unmatched.

V gene TRBV27 combines with J gene TRBJ1-6, with TRBD1 as a possible D gene (5 bases). Per the germline V gene, CDR1 is MNHEY and CDR2 is SMNVEV (reference sequence). The V end lost 1 base, the J end lost 6 bases, and 7 bases lay between the germline ends. This CDR3 is built from 14 residues. CDR3 loop: CASSLWGVNSPLHF. The DNA for the CDR3 is TGTGCCAGCAGTTTATGGGGGGTTAATTCACCCCTCCACTTT.